The 19 T cell receptor beta chains below were found in one sample sequenced in a study of OX40 agonist ivuxolimab in advanced cancers. Generated by immunoSEQ multiplex PCR, the TCRdb table keeps only in-frame clones and is missing some. Of approximately 90,000 clones in the sample, more than 80% were seen once. This sample comprised CD4+ or CD8+ T cells sorted from blood, obtained in a trial of the OX40 agonist ivuxolimab. These receptors originate from an adult with an advanced solid tumor such as melanoma, head and neck, liver or kidney cancer.

J is TRBJ2-3 and V is TRBV30, with D possibly TRBD2 on 6 matching bases. Trimming took 2 bases from V and 6 from J, leaving 18 bases between them. CDR1 GTSNPN and CDR2 SVGIG come from the germline V gene (reference sequence). This CDR3 region has 15 residues. CDR3 coding DNA: TGTGCCTGGAGTATTGGGGGAGGTCCACAGGATACGCAGTATTTT. Protein: CAWSIGGGPQDTQYF. The full variable domain, with the rest looked up from reference TRBV30 and TRBJ2-3, is SQTIHQWPATLVQPVGSPLSLECTVEGTSNPNLYWYRQAAGRGLQLLFYSVGIGQISSEVPQNLSASRPQDRQFILSSKKLLLSDSGFYLCAWSIGGGPQDTQYFGPGTRLTVL.

The chain couples TRBV29-1 to TRBJ2-4; D unclear. Germline V gene data show CDR1 as SQVTM and CDR2 as ANQGSEA. There are 18 residues in the CDR3. The V gene lost 7 bases and the J gene lost 4 bases, with 29 bases spanning the gap. The CDR3 nucleotides read TGCAGCGCTGCTCCGAGATTACCGGTGCAGAGTTCAAAAAACATTCAGTACTTC. Protein: CSAAPRLPVQSSKNIQYF.

This chain links TRBV6-4 with TRBJ2-3; TRBD2 matches 7 bases. Germline CDR1 and CDR2: MRHNA and SNTAGT. This CDR3 has 13 residues. The J segment lost 4 bases and the V segment lost 4 bases, leaving 2 bases of the junction unmatched. In DNA form, the CDR3 reads TGTGCCAGCAGTGGGGGGGGAGCAGATACGCAGTATTTT. Its translation is CASSGGGADTQYF.

The chain recombines TRBV18 with TRBJ1-2; D is possibly TRBD1 (6 bases). CDR3 length equals 13 residues. V lost 3 bases and J 1 base, leaving 6 bases between the germline ends. CDR1 is KGHSH, CDR2 LQKENI, per germline. This CDR3 is CASSPDSNYGYTF. The CDR3, as DNA: TGTGCCAGCTCACCGGACAGTAACTATGGCTACACCTTC.

V and J are TRBV6-1 and TRBJ1-5, with TRBD1 matching 7 bases. CDR1 and CDR2 (germline): MNHNS, SASEGT. J lost 7 bases, V lost 1 base, and 7 bases had no gene match. This CDR3 spans 15 amino acids. The CDR3 loop reads CASSEGYRGAQPQHF. DNA for the CDR3: TGTGCCAGCAGTGAAGGGTACAGGGGAGCCCAGCCCCAGCATTTT.

The chain uses TRBV11-2 and TRBJ1-2; D is undetermined. CDR1 is SGHAT, CDR2 FQNNGV, per germline. The CDR3 is made up of 13 amino acids. Trimming pared 3 bases from V and 5 bases from J, leaving 10 bases between. CDR3 nucleotide sequence: TGTGCCAGCAGCTTTGAAGGAATTTATGGCTACACCTTC. This sequence encodes CASSFEGIYGYTF. The full variable domain, completed using reference TRBV11-2 and TRBJ1-2, is EAGVAQSPRYKIIEKRQSVAFWCNPISGHATLYWYQQILGQGPKLLIQFQNNGVVDDSQLPKDRFSAERLKGVDSTLKIQPAKLEDSAVYLCASSFEGIYGYTFGSGTRLTVV.

This clone was detected only a few times. The chain employs TRBV5-4 and TRBJ1-2; a possible D gene is TRBD1 (5 bases). The V gene lost 4 bases and the J gene lost 2 bases, with 9 bases spanning the gap. This CDR3 has 13 amino acids. CDR1 is SGHNT and CDR2 is YYREEE in the germline V gene (reference sequence). The CDR3, as DNA: TGTGCCAGCAGCACCGGGACCAACTATGGCTACACCTTC. Translated: CASSTGTNYGYTF. Combining the CDR3 with reference TRBV5-4 and TRBJ1-2 gives the whole variable domain ETGVTQSPTHLIKTRGQQVTLRCSSQSGHNTVSWYQQALGQGPQFIFQYYREEENGRGNFPPRFSGLQFPNYSSELNVNALELDDSALYLCASSTGTNYGYTFGSGTRLTVV.

The chain is built from TRBV6-4 and TRBJ1-2; D remains unclear. This CDR3 has 12 residues. The V end lost 7 bases, the J end lost 0 bases, and 6 bases lay between the germline ends. The germline gives CDR1 MRHNA, CDR2 SNTAGT. The CDR3 sequence is CASKGSNYGYTF. The CDR3 coding sequence is TGTGCCAGCAAAGGATCTAACTATGGCTACACCTTC.

V usage is TRBV27 and J usage is TRBJ2-7; possibly TRBD1 or TRBD2 for D (5 bases each). V was trimmed by 5 bases and J by 3 bases, leaving 8 bases between them. The CDR3 contains 12 residues. The germline V gene has CDR1 MNHEY and CDR2 SMNVEV (reference sequence). CDR3: CASSPGSYEQYF. The CDR3 nucleotides read TGTGCCAGCAGTCCAGGGAGCTACGAGCAGTACTTC.

This rearrangement joins TRBV11-2 to TRBJ2-1; 12 bases fit TRBD2. The V gene's germline CDR1 is SGHAT and CDR2 FQNNGV. V gave up 3 bases and J gave up 8 bases; unmatched junction bases: 5. This CDR3 comprises 15 residues. The CDR3 DNA follows: TGTGCCAGCAGCTTTAGGACTAGCGGGATATATGAGCAGTTCTTC. It yields the protein CASSFRTSGIYEQFF.

This clone was seen repeatedly, ten times or more. The chain employs TRBV28 and TRBJ2-5; 8 positions agree with TRBD1. This CDR3 is 16 amino acids long. Trimming cost V 1 base and J 1 base; bases outside gene matches: 5. The V gene's germline CDR1 is MDHEN and CDR2 SYDVKM. In DNA, the CDR3 is TGTGCCAGCAGTTTATACAGGACAGGGCTCCAAGAGACCCAGTACTTC. Protein product: CASSLYRTGLQETQYF.

This chain connects TRBV18 to TRBJ1-5; D gene unclear. Looked up from germline, CDR1 is KGHSH and CDR2 is LQKENI. V lost 4 bases, J lost 7 bases, and 11 bases lay in between. The CDR3 spans 13 residues. The CDR3 region is CASSLGSRQPQHF. In nucleotides, the CDR3 is TGTGCCAGCTCACTAGGGTCTCGGCAGCCCCAGCATTTT.

The chain is built from TRBV30 and TRBJ2-7; no clear D gene. Per the germline V gene, CDR1 is GTSNPN and CDR2 is SVGIG (reference sequence). This CDR3 has 12 residues. Trimming took 2 bases from V and 1 from J, leaving 6 bases between them. The CDR3 loop is CAWSTASYEQYF. CDR3 coding DNA: TGTGCCTGGAGTACCGCTTCCTACGAGCAGTACTTC.

The chain joins TRBV19 to TRBJ2-5; 11 bases are shared with TRBD1. The CDR3 contains 17 residues. With V trimmed by 5 bases and J by 2 bases, 10 bases remained unmatched. The V gene's germline CDR1 is LNHDA and CDR2 SQIVND (reference sequence). The CDR3 bases are TGTGCCAGTAGTGCTGGGACAGGGGGAGTAGGGCAAGAGACCCAGTACTTC. Protein sequence: CASSAGTGGVGQETQYF.

This clone occurred a few times. The chain is built from TRBV11-2 and TRBJ2-7; D unclear. The germline CDR1 and CDR2 sequences are SGHAT and FQNNGV. This CDR3 comprises 14 residues. V lost 1 base and J 2 bases, leaving 9 bases between the germline ends. For the CDR3, the DNA is TGTGCCAGCAGCTTAGCCCCCAACCCCTACGAGCAGTACTTC. Its protein product is CASSLAPNPYEQYF. The full variable domain, rest sourced from reference TRBV11-2 and TRBJ2-7, is EAGVAQSPRYKIIEKRQSVAFWCNPISGHATLYWYQQILGQGPKLLIQFQNNGVVDDSQLPKDRFSAERLKGVDSTLKIQPAKLEDSAVYLCASSLAPNPYEQYFGPGTRLTVT.

The genes are TRBV5-6 and TRBJ2-7; D may match TRBD1 or TRBD2 (6 bases each). Trimming pared 4 bases from V and 7 bases from J, leaving 21 bases between. The CDR3 is 15 residues long. Germline lookup yields CDR1 SGHDT and CDR2 YYEEEE. This chain's CDR3 is CASSSTSSGAREQYF. The CDR3 coding sequence is TGTGCCAGCAGCAGCACCAGTTCGGGGGCGAGAGAGCAGTACTTC.

The J gene is TRBJ1-1, the V gene TRBV5-5; 7 bases fit TRBD1. V lost 2 bases to trimming and J lost 5 bases; unmatched junction nucleotides: 3. Germline V gene data show CDR1 as SGHKS and CDR2 as YYEKEE (reference sequence). This CDR3 has 13 residues. CDR3 amino acids: CASSFSGGTEAFF. For the CDR3, the DNA is TGTGCCAGCAGCTTTTCAGGGGGAACTGAAGCTTTCTTT.

The genes are TRBV19 and TRBJ2-7; the D is unclear. The CDR3 runs to 15 residues. Germline V gene data show CDR1 as LNHDA and CDR2 as SQIVND (reference sequence). V lost 3 bases and J 2 bases, leaving 14 bases between the germline ends. Written as DNA, the CDR3 is TGTGCCAGTAGTATCTACTCAAGCTCTGCCTACGAGCAGTACTTC. Translation gives CASSIYSSSAYEQYF.

The chain combines TRBV30 with TRBJ2-2; the match to TRBD2 covers 7 bases. J lost 7 bases, V lost 0 bases, and 5 bases had no gene match. Germline CDR1 is GTSNPN and CDR2 is SVGIG (reference sequence). The CDR3 contains 14 residues. This CDR3 reads CAWSVAAGVGELFF. CDR3 coding DNA: TGTGCCTGGAGTGTAGCTGCGGGGGTCGGGGAGCTGTTTTTT.